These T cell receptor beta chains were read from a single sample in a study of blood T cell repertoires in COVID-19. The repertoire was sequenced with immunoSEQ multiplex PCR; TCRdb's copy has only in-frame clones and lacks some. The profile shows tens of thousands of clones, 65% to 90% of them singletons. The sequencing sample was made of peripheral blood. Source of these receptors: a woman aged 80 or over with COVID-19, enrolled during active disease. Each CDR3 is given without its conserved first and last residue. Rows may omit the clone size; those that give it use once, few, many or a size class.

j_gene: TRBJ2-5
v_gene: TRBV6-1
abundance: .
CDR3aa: ASSKGQGRETQY

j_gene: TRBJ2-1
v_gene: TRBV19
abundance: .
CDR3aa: ASSIVYNEQF

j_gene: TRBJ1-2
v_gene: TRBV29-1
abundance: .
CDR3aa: SVGSGTWNAGYT

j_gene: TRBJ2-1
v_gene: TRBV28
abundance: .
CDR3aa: ASSLGLVNEQF

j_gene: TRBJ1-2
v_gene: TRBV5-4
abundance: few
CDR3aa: ASSPGTGLEAYGYT

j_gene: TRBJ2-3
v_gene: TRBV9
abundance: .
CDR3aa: ASSVEGSGLYTQY

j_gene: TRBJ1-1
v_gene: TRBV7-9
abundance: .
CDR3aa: ASRGQPNTEAF

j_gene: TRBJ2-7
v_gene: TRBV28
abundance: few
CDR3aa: ASSFEYSMYYEQY

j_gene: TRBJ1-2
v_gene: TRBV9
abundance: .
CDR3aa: ASSVGGRASYT

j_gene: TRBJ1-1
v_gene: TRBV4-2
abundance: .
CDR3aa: ASSQEGWGGRTEAF

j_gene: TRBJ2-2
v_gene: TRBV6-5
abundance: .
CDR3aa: ASRGDTNTGELF

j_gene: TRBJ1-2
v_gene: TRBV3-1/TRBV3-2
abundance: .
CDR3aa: ASSQDQTVGYGYT

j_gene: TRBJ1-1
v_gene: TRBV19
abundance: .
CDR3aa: ASNSQGINTEAF

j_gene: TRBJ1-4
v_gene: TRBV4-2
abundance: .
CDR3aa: ASSVRGGEVEKLF

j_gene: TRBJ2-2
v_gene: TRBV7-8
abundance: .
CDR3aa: ASSLGGTGTGELF

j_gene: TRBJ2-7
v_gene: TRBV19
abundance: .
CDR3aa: ASGSDHRGGHEQY

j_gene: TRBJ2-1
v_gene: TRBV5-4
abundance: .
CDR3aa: ASSPPGLSFNEQF

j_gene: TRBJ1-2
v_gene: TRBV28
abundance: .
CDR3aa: ASSLISNSNYGYT

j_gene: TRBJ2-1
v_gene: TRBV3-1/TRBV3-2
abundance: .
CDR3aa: ASSQTGTVNEQF

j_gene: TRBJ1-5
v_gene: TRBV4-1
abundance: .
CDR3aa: ASSQVRDSNQPQH

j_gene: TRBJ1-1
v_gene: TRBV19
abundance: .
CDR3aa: ASRDFTINTEAF

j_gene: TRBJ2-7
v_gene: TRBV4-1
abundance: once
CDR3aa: ASSQDWTGGNEQY

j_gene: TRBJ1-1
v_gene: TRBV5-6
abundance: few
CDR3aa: ASSLWADSYTEAF

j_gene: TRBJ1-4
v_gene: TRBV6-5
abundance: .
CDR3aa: ASSYGPRHNEKLF

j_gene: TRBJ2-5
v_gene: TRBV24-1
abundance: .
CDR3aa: ATSGSGDGEETQY

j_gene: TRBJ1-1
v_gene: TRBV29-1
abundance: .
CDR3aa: SVAVNTEAF

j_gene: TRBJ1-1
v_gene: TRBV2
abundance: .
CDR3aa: ASRSSRGMAEAF